A single sample is the source of the 11 T cell receptor beta chains below, sequenced in a study of sequential checkpoint blockade in melanoma. Described treatment: randomized to nivolumab then ipilimumab (arm A) or the reverse (arm B). Sequencing used immunoSEQ multiplex PCR; TCRdb keeps in-frame clones, though not all of them. This sample carries 10,000 to 11,000 clones, roughly 52% of them seen once, and the ten largest clones take more than 15%. This specimen consisted of CD8+ T cells sorted from blood (inferred from file names), obtained from a patient given nivolumab and ipilimumab in sequence. The receptors shown here come from a human donor with melanoma.

This clone has just a few counts. The genes are TRBV2 and TRBJ2-1; 11 positions match TRBD2. Germline trimming cut 2 bases from V and 6 bases from J; bases unmatched to any gene: 6. Germline lookup yields CDR1 SNHLY and CDR2 FYNNEI. This CDR3 is built from 16 residues. The CDR3 region is CASSETSGRPLNEQFF. The CDR3 coding sequence is TGTGCCAGCAGTGAAACTAGCGGGAGACCCCTCAATGAGCAGTTCTTC.

J is TRBJ2-7 and V is TRBV18; TRBD2 matches at 8 bases. The trim removed 3 bases at V and 1 base at J, leaving 2 bases unmatched. The CDR3 totals 14 residues. The germline CDR1 and CDR2 sequences are KGHSH and LQKENI. In DNA form, the CDR3 reads TGTGCCAGCTCACCTAGCGGGGCTTCCTACGAGCAGTACTTC. Protein sequence: CASSPSGASYEQYF.

This clone turned up a few times. The J gene is TRBJ2-7, the V gene TRBV27; 9 nucleotides line up with TRBD2. Germline V gene lookup returns CDR1 MNHEY and CDR2 SMNVEV (reference sequence). Trimming at V came to 2 bases and at J to 3 bases, leaving 2 bases not matched to a gene. CDR3 length equals 14 residues. This CDR3 is CASSLGREGYEQYF. CDR3 DNA sequence: TGTGCCAGCAGTTTAGGGCGGGAGGGCTACGAGCAGTACTTC.

The V gene is TRBV6-5, the J gene TRBJ1-1, with no clear D. V was clipped by 6 bases and J by 3 bases, with 5 bases between them. The CDR3 covers 11 residues. Germline lookup yields CDR1 MNHEY and CDR2 SVGAGI. CDR3 sequence (DNA): TGTGCCAGCAGGAGATACACTGAAGCTTTCTTT. Translated, it gives CASRRYTEAFF.

In its sample, this clone was seen a few times. This chain connects TRBV15 to TRBJ2-3; D is possibly TRBD1 (5 bases). This CDR3 has 15 amino acids. Germline CDR1 and CDR2: LNHNV and YYDKDF (reference sequence). The V and J ends lost 5 bases and 4 bases respectively, with 16 bases between them. The CDR3 is CATSPGHSSADTQYF. In DNA form, the CDR3 reads TGTGCCACCAGCCCCGGACACTCTTCGGCAGATACGCAGTATTTT.

Sample share makes this clone medium-sized. The genes are TRBV4-3 and TRBJ2-7; D perhaps matches TRBD1 (5 bases). The CDR3 spans 15 residues. CDR1 and CDR2 (germline): LGHNA, YSLEER. Trimming removed 0 bases from V and 0 bases from J, with 9 bases in between. The CDR3 sequence: CASSQDAGLSYEQYF. CDR3 nucleotide sequence: TGCGCCAGCAGCCAAGATGCAGGGCTCTCCTACGAGCAGTACTTC.

This sequence joins TRBV19 and TRBJ2-7; 7 nucleotides agree with TRBD2. Germline CDR1 LNHDA, CDR2 SQIVND (reference sequence). V shed 0 bases, J shed 5 bases, and the junction held 7 bases outside the gene matches. CDR3 length: 15 residues. In DNA form, the CDR3 reads TGTGCCAGTAGTATAGAAAGGGGCGGGAGTGACGAGCAGTACTTC. Protein: CASSIERGGSDEQYF. The whole variable domain, remainder taken from reference TRBV19 and TRBJ2-7, is DGGITQSPKYLFRKEGQNVTLSCEQNLNHDAMYWYRQDPGQGLRLIYYSQIVNDFQKGDIAEGYSVSREKKESFPLTVTSAQKNPTAFYLCASSIERGGSDEQYFGPGTRLTVT.

The chain links TRBV27 to TRBJ2-3; 7 bases are shared with TRBD2. The junction had 5 bases not matched to a gene; V was cut back by 2 bases and J by 3 bases. This CDR3 has 15 residues. Germline V gene data show CDR1 as MNHEY and CDR2 as SMNVEV (reference sequence). The CDR3 nucleotides read TGTGCCAGCAGTTTAGTGCGGGAGATGACAGATACGCAGTATTTT. Translation: CASSLVREMTDTQYF.

The chain employs TRBV27 and TRBJ2-2, with 13 positions matching TRBD2. This CDR3 is built from 17 residues. CDR1 is MNHEY and CDR2 is SMNVEV in the germline V gene (reference sequence). V dropped 4 bases and J dropped 6; count of bases not matched to a gene: 8. The CDR3 here is CASSWTSGSGLSGELFF. The CDR3 DNA is TGTGCCAGCAGTTGGACTAGCGGGAGTGGTTTATCCGGGGAGCTGTTTTTT.

Only one count was recorded for this clone. This chain links TRBV7-9 with TRBJ2-2; perhaps TRBD2 as D (5 bases). V lost 1 base to trimming and J lost 0 bases, with 6 bases between them. The CDR3 extends over 15 amino acids. The germline V gene has CDR1 SEHNR and CDR2 FQNEAQ (reference sequence). The CDR3 here is CASSLGLPNTGELFF. The CDR3 region has the DNA TGTGCCAGCAGCTTAGGACTACCGAACACCGGGGAGCTGTTTTTT.

The chain employs TRBV7-3 and TRBJ2-7; D may be TRBD1 (6 bases). V was shortened by 0 bases and J by 6 bases, with 15 bases between the two germline ends. The CDR3 is 15 residues long. The germline V gene has CDR1 SGHTA and CDR2 FQGTGA. CDR3 amino acids: CASSLTEQGEREQYF. CDR3 DNA sequence: TGTGCCAGCAGCTTAACGGAACAGGGAGAACGCGAGCAGTACTTC.